The 21 T cell receptor beta chains below come from one sample, sequenced in a study of T cell responses to AZD1222 COVID-19 vaccine. Repertoires were generated with immunoSEQ multiplex PCR, while TCRdb's copy carries only in-frame clones and drops some. The sample has some 130,000 clones, 88% seen once. The sample was peripheral blood, taken 28 days after the second AZD1222 dose. The receptors originated from an adult who received the AZD1222 COVID-19 vaccine.

The V call is TRBV11-3, the J call TRBJ1-3; D remains ambiguous. Trimming pared 3 bases from V and 0 bases from J, leaving 0 bases between. CDR1 SGHNT and CDR2 YENEEA come from the germline V gene. The CDR3 extends over 12 amino acids. The CDR3 DNA reads TGTGCCAGCAGCTTCTCTGGAAACACCATATATTTT. Its translation: CASSFSGNTIYF.

The V call is TRBV29-1, the J call TRBJ2-1; 8 nucleotides match TRBD2. The CDR3 sequence is 14 residues long. Germline CDR1 reads SQVTM; CDR2 reads ANQGSEA. Trimming removed 4 bases from V and 13 bases from J; junction bases left unmatched: 15. This CDR3 is CSVAGGPTGTGQFF. CDR3 in DNA: TGCAGCGTTGCGGGAGGGCCCACGGGTACGGGACAGTTCTTC.

The chain links TRBV6-6 to TRBJ1-4; 9 bases match TRBD1. The CDR3 contains 14 residues. The germline V gene encodes CDR1 MNHNY and CDR2 SVGAGI (reference sequence). V shed 6 bases, J shed 8 bases, and the junction held 7 bases outside the gene matches. In DNA, the CDR3 is TGTGCCAGCAGCCAACAGGGGGCGAACGAAAAACTGTTTTTT. Its translation is CASSQQGANEKLFF.

This clone was picked up a small number of times. The chain links TRBV9 to TRBJ2-3, with TRBD2 matching over 7 bases. V was pared by 3 bases and J by 0 bases, with 7 bases of the junction left unmatched. The germline CDR1 and CDR2 sequences are SGDLS and YYNGEE. CDR3 length: 16 amino acids. This CDR3 is CASSAPPSGSTDTQYF. CDR3 coding DNA: TGTGCCAGCAGCGCCCCCCCTAGCGGTAGCACAGATACGCAGTATTTT.

The chain links TRBV11-3 to TRBJ2-7, with TRBD1 matching over 8 bases. Germline V CDR1 and CDR2: SGHNT, YENEEA. The CDR3 sequence is 14 residues long. V lost 8 bases and J lost 4; bases outside the gene matches: 10. This CDR3 reads CASGKGQARYEQYF. CDR3 nucleotides: TGTGCCAGCGGGAAGGGACAGGCCCGATACGAGCAGTACTTC.

The CDR3 reads CASRNIGGNEKLFF. The CDR3 DNA sequence: TGCGCCAGCAGGAATATCGGGGGGAATGAAAAACTGTTTTTT. The chain recombines TRBV10-2 with TRBJ1-4; a possible D gene is TRBD1 (5 bases). V lost 6 bases and J 5 bases, leaving 13 bases between the germline ends. Germline V gene data show CDR1 as WSHSY and CDR2 as SAAADI. The CDR3 spans 14 residues.

This clone was counted a few times. V usage is TRBV6-4 and J usage is TRBJ2-3; 9 nucleotides match TRBD2. CDR3 length: 16 amino acids. The V gene end was trimmed by 0 bases and the J gene end by 0 bases; junction bases not matched to a gene: 1. From germline, CDR1 is MRHNA and CDR2 SNTAGT. The CDR3 loop is CASSDSSGGSTDTQYF. The CDR3 region has the DNA TGTGCCAGCAGTGACTCTAGCGGGGGCAGCACAGATACGCAGTATTTT.

This sequence joins TRBV6-6 and TRBJ1-6; no clear D gene. V lost 2 bases, J lost 5 bases, and 7 bases lay in between. The CDR3 is 14 amino acids. CDR1 and CDR2 from the germline V gene are MNHNY and SVGAGI (reference sequence). Here the CDR3 DNA reads TGTGCCAGCAGTTACGTGGAGGATAATTCACCCCTCCACTTT. Amino acids: CASSYVEDNSPLHF.

The chain links TRBV28 to TRBJ1-3; a possible D gene is TRBD1 (6 bases). The germline V gene has CDR1 MDHEN and CDR2 SYDVKM. The V end was cut by 7 bases, the J end by 4 bases, with 17 bases between. This CDR3 spans 15 amino acids. The CDR3 DNA reads as TGTGCCAGCACACAAGGGGGGGTAGGAGGAAACACCATATATTTT. It specifies CASTQGGVGGNTIYF.

The chain couples TRBV5-1 to TRBJ2-5; TRBD2 is a possible D gene (6 bases). Trimming left V 4 bases short and J 1 base short, with 14 bases between. The CDR3 runs to 15 residues. Germline CDR1 reads SGHRS; CDR2 reads YFSETQ. CDR3 sequence reads: CASSNSLASQETQYF. The DNA for the CDR3 is TGCGCCAGCAGCAACTCCCTAGCGAGCCAAGAGACCCAGTACTTC.

The chain links TRBV5-1 to TRBJ2-1; the match to TRBD1 covers 7 bases. This CDR3 is built from 15 residues. Germline lookup yields CDR1 SGHRS and CDR2 YFSETQ. Trimming took 7 bases from V and 8 from J; bases not matched to a gene: 15. CDR3 coding DNA: TGCGCCAGCGCTCCCACGAGACAGGGATCGGATGAGCAGTTCTTC. Amino acid sequence: CASAPTRQGSDEQFF. The variable domain in full, with the rest retrieved from reference TRBV5-1 and TRBJ2-1, is KAGVTQTPRYLIKTRGQQVTLSCSPISGHRSVSWYQQTPGQGLQFLFEYFSETQRNKGNFPGRFSGRQFSNSRSEMNVSTLELGDSALYLCASAPTRQGSDEQFFGPGTRLTVL.

The chain employs TRBV10-1 and TRBJ2-5; the match to TRBD2 covers 7 bases. Germline CDR1 and CDR2: WNHNN and SYGVQD (reference sequence). Germline trimming cut 3 bases from V and 4 bases from J; bases unmatched to any gene: 11. The length of the CDR3 is 16 residues. This chain's CDR3 is CASSDGVWEGRETQYF. The CDR3 region has the DNA TGCGCCAGCAGTGATGGTGTGTGGGAGGGCCGAGAGACCCAGTACTTC.

This chain links TRBV4-2 with TRBJ1-2; D ambiguous. The germline CDR1 and CDR2 sequences are LGHNA and YNFKEQ. The CDR3 runs to 12 residues. Deletions cut 2 bases from V and 3 bases from J, with 4 bases between. The CDR3 DNA sequence: TGTGCCAGCAGCCAAAGGGACTATGGCTACACCTTC. It yields the protein CASSQRDYGYTF.

The table lists this clone with a count of one. This chain connects TRBV30 to TRBJ1-5; the D is unclear. CDR1 is GTSNPN and CDR2 is SVGIG in the germline V gene (reference sequence). This CDR3 spans 13 amino acids. Trimming removed 0 bases at V and 4 bases at J, with 7 bases between. DNA for the CDR3: TGTGCCTGGAGTGTAGGGCTAAATCAGCCCCAGCATTTT. Amino acid sequence: CAWSVGLNQPQHF.

The gene calls are TRBV28 and TRBJ1-6, with a tentative D call TRBD1 (6 bases). Trimming cost V 5 bases and J 13 bases, with 12 bases left between them. Germline values: CDR1 MDHEN, CDR2 SYDVKM. The CDR3 length is 12 residues. CDR3 coding DNA: TGTGCCAGCAGTCGAACAGGGCCTCCCCTCCACTTT. Amino acid sequence: CASSRTGPPLHF.

The rearrangement joins TRBV7-3 to TRBJ1-2; tentatively, D is TRBD1 (6 bases). The V gene's germline CDR1 is SGHTA and CDR2 FQGTGA. Trimming removed 5 bases from V and 7 bases from J, with 20 bases in between. The CDR3 covers 15 residues. Written as DNA, the CDR3 is TGTGCCAGCAGCGCGAACGCAGCAGGGGCTGGTGGCTACACCTTC. This translates into CASSANAAGAGGYTF.

The chain employs TRBV19 and TRBJ2-1; TRBD2 is a possible D gene (5 bases). CDR3 size: 15 residues. The germline V gene has CDR1 LNHDA and CDR2 SQIVND (reference sequence). The V and J ends lost 3 bases and 7 bases respectively, with 16 bases between them. CDR3 in amino acids: CASSIEGAWFNEQFF. The CDR3, as DNA: TGTGCCAGTAGTATTGAGGGAGCATGGTTTAATGAGCAGTTCTTC.

V and J are TRBV6-6 and TRBJ1-1; 7 bases match TRBD1. The CDR3 runs to 15 residues. The ends lost 6 bases at V and 1 base at J; junction bases unmatched: 8. In germline, CDR1 is MNHNY, CDR2 SVGAGI (reference sequence). CDR3 in amino acids: CASSSQGRENTEAFF. The DNA of the CDR3 is TGTGCCAGCAGCTCACAGGGGAGGGAGAACACTGAAGCTTTCTTT.

The chain has TRBV12-5 and TRBJ1-2; tentatively, D is TRBD1 (5 bases). Trimming removed 2 bases from V and 6 bases from J, with 19 bases in between. Germline V gene sequence: CDR1 LGHNT, CDR2 FRNRAP. The CDR3 covers 16 residues. The CDR3 is CASGLWGEREINGYTF. The CDR3 nucleotides are TGTGCTAGTGGTTTGTGGGGGGAAAGGGAAATTAATGGCTACACCTTC.

The V and J genes are TRBV12-1 and TRBJ1-6. TRBV12-1 is a documented pseudogene. The CDR3 is 16 residues long. Written as DNA, the CDR3 is TGTGCCAGCAGCGCGGGCGGGTCAAGGGATCATTCACCCCTCCACTTT. Protein sequence: CASSAGGSRDHSPLHF.

This chain connects TRBV19 to TRBJ2-5; 11 bases map to TRBD2. Germline loops: CDR1 LNHDA, CDR2 SQIVND (reference sequence). The trim removed 6 bases at V and 4 bases at J, leaving 7 bases unmatched. This CDR3 has 15 residues. The CDR3 nucleotides read TGTGCCAGTAGAACCATCGGGACTAGCGGAGAGACCCAGTACTTC. This gives the protein CASRTIGTSGETQYF.